Shown below are 14 T cell receptor beta chains from a single sample sequenced in a study of beta chain features in type 1 diabetes. TCRB transcripts that were expressed got sequenced, as all of the isolated RNA had been reverse transcribed. Profiling relied on immunoSEQ multiplex PCR, and the TCRdb table lists in-frame clones only, not all of them. The repertoire holds roughly 260,000 clones, with roughly 20% as singletons. Whole-study findings and limits: Across all four CD4+ subsets, people with type 1 diabetes showed modestly shorter TCRB CDR3s.

These receptors have no identified antigens. Sequencing used naive CD4+ T cells from blood. These receptors were collected from a woman aged 40 to 55 with type 1 diabetes.

In this sample, this clone turned up a few times. The rearrangement uses TRBV7-2 and TRBJ2-7; D perhaps matches TRBD1 (5 bases). The CDR3 has 13 amino acids. V shed 3 bases and J shed 6 bases, with 12 bases lying between them. Germline V gives CDR1 SGHTA, CDR2 FQGNSA. CDR3 DNA sequence: TGTGCCAGCAGCTTCCAGGGTATAAGCGAGCAGTACTTC. Its translation is CASSFQGISEQYF. Combining the CDR3 with reference TRBV7-2 and TRBJ2-7 gives the whole variable domain GAGVSQSPSNKVTEKGKDVELRCDPISGHTALYWYRQSLGQGLEFLIYFQGNSAPDKSGLPSDRFSAERTGGSVSTLTIQRTQQEDSAVYLCASSFQGISEQYFGPGTRLTVT.

This clone was counted between two and nine times. As DNA, the CDR3 is TGTGCCAGCAGCCAAGATTTTGGGGGCCTCGGCGGCTACACCTTC. Residues: CASSQDFGGLGGYTF. V gene TRBV14 combines with J gene TRBJ1-2; possibly TRBD1 for D (6 bases). This CDR3 spans 15 amino acids. CDR1 and CDR2 from the germline V gene are SGHDN and FVKESK. Trimming pared 0 bases from V and 8 bases from J, leaving 16 bases between.

This clone turned up a few times. This chain uses TRBV7-9 with TRBJ1-4; unclear D gene. The germline V gene has CDR1 SEHNR and CDR2 FQNEAQ (reference sequence). The CDR3 length is 16 residues. V was shortened by 1 base and J by 1 base, with 10 bases between the two germline ends. DNA of the CDR3: TGTGCCAGCAGCTTAGGCAGGTCCGGAACTAATGAAAAACTGTTTTTT. Translation gives CASSLGRSGTNEKLFF.

The V gene is TRBV7-3, the J gene TRBJ2-1; tentative D call: TRBD2 (7 bases). Trimming took 6 bases from V and 2 from J, leaving 11 bases between them. The V gene's germline CDR1 is SGHTA and CDR2 FQGTGA. The CDR3 has 14 amino acids. CDR3 DNA sequence: TGTGCCAGCAGTCTCGGGGGGCCCTACAATGAGCAGTTCTTC. It translates to CASSLGGPYNEQFF.

The chain carries TRBV29-1 and TRBJ1-4; 9 bases align to TRBD1. Trimming took 8 bases from V and 7 from J; bases not matched to a gene: 8. The CDR3 covers 13 residues. The V gene's germline CDR1 is SQVTM and CDR2 ANQGSEA. CDR3 amino acids: CSYKQGAPEKLFF. CDR3 DNA sequence: TGCAGCTATAAACAGGGGGCGCCTGAAAAACTGTTTTTT.

This rearrangement joins TRBV30 to TRBJ1-1; possibly TRBD1 for D (6 bases). This CDR3 has 12 amino acids. The germline gives CDR1 GTSNPN, CDR2 SVGIG (reference sequence). Trimming took 1 base from V and 6 from J, leaving 9 bases between them. The CDR3: CAWSGRQAEAFF. In DNA, the CDR3 is TGTGCCTGGAGTGGTAGACAGGCTGAAGCTTTCTTT. The full variable domain, in which reference TRBV30 and TRBJ1-1 provide the parts outside the CDR3, is SQTIHQWPATLVQPVGSPLSLECTVEGTSNPNLYWYRQAAGRGLQLLFYSVGIGQISSEVPQNLSASRPQDRQFILSSKKLLLSDSGFYLCAWSGRQAEAFFGQGTRLTVV.

This chain connects TRBV5-1 to TRBJ1-5, with 8 bases aligning to TRBD1. Unmatched junction bases numbered 4, after V lost 0 bases and J lost 5 bases. Per germline, CDR1 SGHRS and CDR2 YFSETQ. The length of the CDR3 is 15 residues. CDR3 in DNA: TGCGCCAGCAGCTTGGAGACAGGGGTGGATCAGCCCCAGCATTTT. This codes for CASSLETGVDQPQHF.

This clone was seen only a few times. The chain has TRBV7-9 and TRBJ2-1; 8 nucleotides align to TRBD2. Trimming at V came to 4 bases and at J to 3 bases, leaving 5 bases not matched to a gene. The germline V gene has CDR1 SEHNR and CDR2 FQNEAQ (reference sequence). The CDR3 totals 15 residues. The CDR3 sequence: CASSSGGIDYNEQFF. CDR3 sequence (DNA): TGTGCCAGCAGCTCGGGAGGGATCGACTACAATGAGCAGTTCTTC. The full variable domain, completed using reference TRBV7-9 and TRBJ2-1, is DTGVSQNPRHKITKRGQNVTFRCDPISEHNRLYWYRQTLGQGPEFLTYFQNEAQLEKSRLLSDRFSAERPKGSFSTLEIQRTEQGDSAMYLCASSSGGIDYNEQFFGPGTRLTVL.

This chain uses TRBV7-8 with TRBJ1-1, with TRBD1 matching 9 bases. The CDR3 totals 17 residues. The germline gives CDR1 SGHVS, CDR2 FQNEAQ. The V and J ends lost 4 bases and 4 bases, in that order; junction bases with no gene match: 13. DNA of the CDR3: TGTGCCAGCAGCTCTCCTAACAGGGGGCGCGGGGGCACTGAAGCTTTCTTT. Amino acids: CASSSPNRGRGGTEAFF.

A word on this clone: Additional DNA sequences in this sample encode the identical CDR3. This chain uses TRBV28 with TRBJ2-7; a weak D match, TRBD1 (6 bases). CDR1 is MDHEN and CDR2 is SYDVKM in the germline V gene. The CDR3 is made up of 12 amino acids. Trimming left V 2 bases short and J 4 bases short, with 6 bases between. DNA of the CDR3: TGTGCCAGCAGTTTAACAGGGTACGAGCAGTACTTC. It is translated as CASSLTGYEQYF.

This clone was counted between two and nine times. The chain combines TRBV4-3 with TRBJ2-3, with 7 bases lining up with TRBD2. The CDR3 length is 17 residues. Germline V CDR1 and CDR2: LGHNA, YSLEER. V shed 4 bases, J shed 1 base, and the junction held 11 bases outside the gene matches. CDR3 in amino acids: CASSLGTGGGGTDTQYF. In DNA, the CDR3 is TGCGCCAGCAGCCTTGGGACGGGAGGCGGCGGCACAGATACGCAGTATTTT.

This clone appeared a few times. This chain connects TRBV30 to TRBJ2-1; 8 bases line up with TRBD2. CDR3 length: 13 amino acids. V lost 8 bases, J lost 8 bases, and 11 bases stayed unmatched. From germline, CDR1 is GTSNPN and CDR2 SVGIG (reference sequence). CDR3 loop: CAQEGTREDEQFF. Written as DNA, the CDR3 is TGTGCCCAAGAAGGGACTAGAGAGGATGAGCAGTTCTTC.

The chain employs TRBV7-2 and TRBJ1-2; tentative D call: TRBD1 (6 bases). Germline V gene lookup returns CDR1 SGHTA and CDR2 FQGNSA. The CDR3 spans 14 residues. V dropped 5 bases and J dropped 4 bases, with 14 bases sitting between them. Here the CDR3 reads CASSAYRVGYGYTF. CDR3 nucleotides: TGTGCCAGCAGCGCCTACAGGGTAGGCTATGGCTACACCTTC.

This clone was detected only a few times. The chain recombines TRBV2 with TRBJ1-5; D gene ambiguous. CDR1 SNHLY and CDR2 FYNNEI come from the germline V gene. The CDR3 loop spans 13 amino acids. V lost 4 bases and J 5 bases, leaving 9 bases between the germline ends. The CDR3 region has the DNA TGTGCCAGCAGTGGGGCCCGTCATCAGCCCCAGCATTTT. The encoded protein is CASSGARHQPQHF.